The rows below give T cell receptor beta chains drawn from one sample of a study of shared clonotypes between healthy human individuals. Only in-frame clones appear in the TCRdb table, and some are missing; sequencing was by immunoSEQ multiplex PCR. The table lists 2 million to 3 million clones, approximately 94% of them singletons. Material for sequencing was naive CD4+ T cells from PBMCs. The receptors originated from a man aged 18 to 30 in good health. Some clones in this sample may be carry-over from other donors' samples. Each CDR3 is given with its conserved first and last residue. Each record gives: clone size, D gene, J gene, V gene, CDR3 DNA, CDR3 protein. The D gene is left open where the match is weak. Size is omitted from some rows. Given values are once, few, many or a class for expanded clones.

clone size: -; D gene: TRBD2; J gene: TRBJ2-3; V gene: TRBV29-1; CDR3 DNA: TGCAGCGTTGAAGATCGTTTTGCGGGGGGCGGCACAGATACGCAGTATTTT; CDR3 protein: CSVEDRFAGGGTDTQYF
clone size: once; D gene: -; J gene: TRBJ2-2; V gene: TRBV5-6; CDR3 DNA: TGTGCCAGCAGTCGCCTAGGCGGTTCGGGGGAGCTGTTTTTT; CDR3 protein: CASSRLGGSGELFF
clone size: -; D gene: -; J gene: TRBJ2-1; V gene: TRBV27; CDR3 DNA: TGTGCCAGCAGCCACCCGTGGTCTGACAATGAGCAGTTCTTC; CDR3 protein: CASSHPWSDNEQFF
clone size: once; D gene: -; J gene: TRBJ1-3; V gene: TRBV18; CDR3 DNA: TGTGCCAGCTCACCACCAAGGTCCTCTGGAAACACCATATATTTT; CDR3 protein: CASSPPRSSGNTIYF
clone size: -; D gene: -; J gene: TRBJ1-2; V gene: TRBV18; CDR3 DNA: TGTGCCAGCTCACCATGGGGGGAATACTATGGCTACACCTTC; CDR3 protein: CASSPWGEYYGYTF
clone size: once; D gene: -; J gene: TRBJ2-2; V gene: TRBV5-4; CDR3 DNA: TGTGCCAGCAGCCGCACAGCGGGCAACACCGGGGAGCTGTTTTTT; CDR3 protein: CASSRTAGNTGELFF
clone size: once; D gene: -; J gene: TRBJ2-1; V gene: TRBV29-1; CDR3 DNA: TGCAGCGTCCGGGGGACCTACGGGCTCCGTACCAGAAATGAGCAGTTCTTC; CDR3 protein: CSVRGTYGLRTRNEQFF
clone size: -; D gene: TRBD2; J gene: TRBJ2-7; V gene: TRBV6-1; CDR3 DNA: TGTGCCAGCAGTGCTAGCGGGAGATTCAGGGCCTACGAGCAGTACTTC; CDR3 protein: CASSASGRFRAYEQYF
clone size: -; D gene: TRBD1; J gene: TRBJ2-3; V gene: TRBV10-1; CDR3 DNA: TGCGCCAGCAGACGAAGACAGGGGGTCCGAAATACGCAGTATTTT; CDR3 protein: CASRRRQGVRNTQYF
clone size: -; D gene: TRBD1; J gene: TRBJ1-4; V gene: TRBV4-1; CDR3 DNA: TGCGCCAGCAGCAGGACAGGGGGTGAAAAACTGTTTTTT; CDR3 protein: CASSRTGGEKLFF
clone size: -; D gene: -; J gene: TRBJ1-1; V gene: TRBV9; CDR3 DNA: TGTGCCAGCAGCGCCGAGCCAACGGGCACTGAAGCTTTCTTT; CDR3 protein: CASSAEPTGTEAFF
clone size: -; D gene: TRBD2; J gene: TRBJ2-5; V gene: TRBV2; CDR3 DNA: TGTGCCAGCACCCTAGCGGGAGCGAGCGGATCAGAGACCCAGTACTTC; CDR3 protein: CASTLAGASGSETQYF
clone size: once; D gene: TRBD2; J gene: TRBJ2-7; V gene: TRBV7-2; CDR3 DNA: TGTGCCAGCAGCTTAGGAGGCAGCGGGGGCTACGAGCAGTACTTC; CDR3 protein: CASSLGGSGGYEQYF
clone size: -; D gene: -; J gene: TRBJ1-1; V gene: TRBV6-1; CDR3 DNA: TGTGCCAGCAGTGTAAAGAGGCTCACTGAAGCTTTCTTT; CDR3 protein: CASSVKRLTEAFF
clone size: -; D gene: -; J gene: TRBJ1-5; V gene: TRBV28; CDR3 DNA: TGTGCCAGCAGTTTGTTCGGTCAGCCCCAGCATTTT; CDR3 protein: CASSLFGQPQHF
clone size: once; D gene: -; J gene: TRBJ2-1; V gene: TRBV5-4; CDR3 DNA: TGTGCCAGCAGCTTGTATTCGAAGGTTCATGAGCAGTTCTTC; CDR3 protein: CASSLYSKVHEQFF
clone size: -; D gene: -; J gene: TRBJ2-2; V gene: TRBV5-6; CDR3 DNA: TGTGCCAGCAGCTGGTTAGGGGCGGGCGGGGAGCTGTTTTTT; CDR3 protein: CASSWLGAGGELFF
clone size: -; D gene: -; J gene: TRBJ2-1; V gene: TRBV18; CDR3 DNA: TGTGCCAGCTCACCCGGGACTCTCTCTGGCGAGCAGTTCTTC; CDR3 protein: CASSPGTLSGEQFF
clone size: once; D gene: -; J gene: TRBJ2-1; V gene: TRBV19; CDR3 DNA: TGTGCCAGTAGTACCGGGGGGACAGGACCTCCCTCCTACAATGAGCAGTTCTTC; CDR3 protein: CASSTGGTGPPSYNEQFF
clone size: -; D gene: -; J gene: TRBJ2-3; V gene: TRBV4-1; CDR3 DNA: TGCGCCAGCAGCCAAGGCCCGTCTAGCGCCCGCACAGATACGCAGTATTTT; CDR3 protein: CASSQGPSSARTDTQYF
clone size: -; D gene: -; J gene: TRBJ2-3; V gene: TRBV11-1; CDR3 DNA: TGTGCCAGCAGCTTAGATGGGGTGCGCAGGGATGGTACAGATACGCAGTATTTT; CDR3 protein: CASSLDGVRRDGTDTQYF
clone size: -; D gene: -; J gene: TRBJ2-1; V gene: TRBV7-3; CDR3 DNA: TGTGCCAGCAGCTTAACCAGTCCGTACAATGAGCAGTTCTTC; CDR3 protein: CASSLTSPYNEQFF
clone size: -; D gene: -; J gene: TRBJ1-1; V gene: TRBV6-1; CDR3 DNA: TGTGCCAGCAGTGAACTGTGGAGGCGCACTGAAGCTTTCTTT; CDR3 protein: CASSELWRRTEAFF
clone size: once; D gene: TRBD1; J gene: TRBJ1-5; V gene: TRBV25-1; CDR3 DNA: TGTGCCAGCAGTGCCGCGGGACAGGGCTATCAGCCCCAGCATTTT; CDR3 protein: CASSAAGQGYQPQHF
clone size: -; D gene: -; J gene: TRBJ1-2; V gene: TRBV11-1; CDR3 DNA: TGTGCCAGCAGCTTAGACCCGGGTGGCTACACCTTC; CDR3 protein: CASSLDPGGYTF
clone size: -; D gene: TRBD2; J gene: TRBJ2-7; V gene: TRBV5-6; CDR3 DNA: TGTGCCAGCAGCTTATACCCCAGCGGCGGGAGGATTCCCTACGAGCAGTACTTC; CDR3 protein: CASSLYPSGGRIPYEQYF
clone size: -; D gene: -; J gene: TRBJ1-1; V gene: TRBV25-1; CDR3 DNA: TGTGCCAGCAGTGAATCAGGCGCTGAAGCTTTCTTT; CDR3 protein: CASSESGAEAFF
clone size: -; D gene: -; J gene: TRBJ2-7; V gene: TRBV28; CDR3 DNA: TGTGCCAGCAGTTTGGGCGGAACCAATGCCTACGAGCAGTACTTC; CDR3 protein: CASSLGGTNAYEQYF
clone size: -; D gene: -; J gene: TRBJ2-1; V gene: TRBV5-1; CDR3 DNA: TGCGCCAGCAGCTCAAACATTCGTCAGTTCTTC; CDR3 protein: CASSSNIRQFF